Here is one T cell receptor beta chain with its context. Repertoires were generated with immunoSEQ multiplex PCR, while TCRdb's copy carries only in-frame clones and drops some. This table holds some 120,000 clones, more than 80% found once. The CDR3 has 16 residues. The V gene end was trimmed by 2 bases and the J gene end by 1 base; junction bases not matched to a gene: 5. Germline CDR1 SGHTA, CDR2 FQGNSA. The data derive from a study of control samples from healthy donors and cancer patients. This TCR derives from a man aged 45-65 years in good health. The sequenced sample consisted of blood. The chain employs TRBV7-2 and TRBJ2-5; 9 nucleotides match TRBD2. CDR3 in DNA: TGTGCCAGCAGCTTATCTAGCGGGGTCCTCCAAGAGACCCAGTACTTC. Its protein is CASSLSSGVLQETQYF.